The clone carrying this T cell receptor (beta chain) was recorded once. Its cognate antigen is unknown. As the sequencing template, cDNA was produced by extracting RNA and reverse transcribing it. Some clones are missing from TCRdb's copy, which holds only in-frame ones; the method was immunoSEQ multiplex PCR. The data contain approximately 180,000 clones, almost 65% of them singletons. This record comes from a study of CD8+ T cells in alopecia areata. Study context: Treatment comprised oral tofacitinib, 5 to 10 mg twice daily, in treated patients.

Study outcomes and limitations: Across lesional scalp, and particularly alopecia totalis/universalis, clonality surpassed that of normal scalp.

The CDR3 runs to 15 residues. Trimming left V 0 bases short and J 3 bases short, with 12 bases between. Germline values: CDR1 SGHRS, CDR2 YFSETQ. The origin of this receptor is a human donor with alopecia areata. The sequenced sample was CD4+ T cells sorted from blood, obtained at week 0. The chain combines TRBV5-1 with TRBJ1-1; D ambiguous. The CDR3 reads CASSLVGDRDTEAFF. The CDR3 nucleotides read TGCGCCAGCAGCTTGGTTGGGGATCGAGACACTGAAGCTTTCTTT. Drawing the rest from reference TRBV5-1 and TRBJ1-1, the complete variable domain is KAGVTQTPRYLIKTRGQQVTLSCSPISGHRSVSWYQQTPGQGLQFLFEYFSETQRNKGNFPGRFSGRQFSNSRSEMNVSTLELGDSALYLCASSLVGDRDTEAFFGQGTRLTVV.